This record looks at one T cell receptor (beta chain) sequence and its context. This entry belongs to a study of technical replicates of blood from several donors. Repertoires were generated with immunoSEQ multiplex PCR, while TCRdb's copy carries only in-frame clones and drops some. Of 30,000 to 40,000 clones in the sample, approximately 90% were seen once. The sequence was collected from a human donor in good health. Some clones in this sample may be carry-over from other donors' samples. The sample was PBMCs.

The CDR3 region has the DNA TGTGCCAGCAGCTTAGAGGCAGGGGAATATGGCTACACCTTC. The encoded protein is CASSLEAGEYGYTF. This chain joins TRBV7-2 and TRBJ1-2, with D possibly matching TRBD1 (6 bases). The CDR3 runs to 14 residues. Germline V gene sequence: CDR1 SGHTA, CDR2 FQGNSA. V lost 1 base and J lost 5, with 11 bases in between.